The 6 T cell receptor beta chains below come from one sample, sequenced in a study of blood T cell repertoires in COVID-19 (TCRdb year 2020). Library generation was performed with the immunoSEQ multiplex PCR assay. In its TCRdb copy, this immuneACCESS table keeps in-frame sequences only and misses some clones. Where compared with another copy, unresolved V genes explain less than half of these, and the others have no known cause. The sample profile shows about 210,000 clones; 80% to 85% of them were found once. Of the sample, approximately 9% is held by the ten largest clones. Material for sequencing was PBMCs or T cells enriched from blood (not recorded which). The receptors derive from a woman between 45 and 60 years old with acute COVID-19.

The CDR3 region is CSVELGGQETQYF. CDR3 nucleotide sequence: TGCAGCGTTGAGCTCGGGGGTCAAGAGACCCAGTACTTC. This chain links TRBV29-1 with TRBJ2-5, with D possibly matching TRBD2 (6 bases). Germline V gene data show CDR1 as SQVTM and CDR2 as ANQGSEA. Trimming took 3 bases from V and 2 from J, leaving 10 bases between them. This CDR3 contains 13 residues.

The J gene is TRBJ1-1, the V gene TRBV12-3 or TRBV12-4; TRBD1 agrees at 8 bases. CDR3 length: 13 amino acids. The V gene end was trimmed by 7 bases and the J gene end by 5 bases; junction bases not matched to a gene: 6. The CDR3 protein is CASTQGAGTEAFF. CDR3 DNA: TGTGCCAGCACCCAGGGGGCGGGTACTGAAGCTTTCTTT.

The CDR3 sequence: CASSQELSSPRDNEQFF. The CDR3 bases are TGTGCCAGCAGCCAAGAACTCTCCAGCCCTCGGGACAATGAGCAGTTCTTC. The chain combines TRBV3-1 (or the pseudogene TRBV3-2) with TRBJ2-1; unclear D gene. The CDR3 is 17 amino acids. V dropped 0 bases and J dropped 5 bases, with 17 bases sitting between them. Germline-derived CDR1 and CDR2 are LGHDT and YNNKEL (reference sequence).

The V gene is TRBV6-2 or TRBV6-3, the J gene TRBJ2-4; TRBD2 might be the D (6 bases). Germline lookup yields CDR1 MNHEY and CDR2 SVGEGT. This CDR3 region has 15 residues. V was clipped by 4 bases and J by 12 bases, with 22 bases between them. The CDR3, as DNA: TGTGCCAGCAGTTCCTCTCGGGGGAGTCCCCGGGGTCAGTACTTC. It is translated as CASSSSRGSPRGQYF.

Written as DNA, the CDR3 is TGTGCCAGCAGCGGCGGGCTGTACACAGATACGCAGTATTTT. As protein: CASSGGLYTDTQYF. The V gene is TRBV9, the J gene TRBJ2-3, with D maybe TRBD2 (5 bases). Germline values: CDR1 SGDLS, CDR2 YYNGEE. CDR3 length: 14 residues. V lost 3 bases and J 2 bases, leaving 10 bases between the germline ends.

The V call is TRBV4-1, the J call TRBJ1-1; TRBD1 might be the D (6 bases). This CDR3 comprises 13 residues. V dropped 4 bases and J dropped 4 bases, with 10 bases sitting between them. The germline gives CDR1 MGHRA, CDR2 YSYEKL. CDR3 sequence (DNA): TGCGCCAGCAGCCGAACAGGGAGCACTGAAGCTTTCTTT. This encodes CASSRTGSTEAFF.